This T cell receptor (beta chain) was found in a study of blood T cells in healthy people across ages. A J-beta primer mix and a sample-barcoded 5' primer were used in a second PCR of about 7 to 12 cycles. Each CDR3 protein is one row after TCRdb ran MiXCR on the 5' RACE reads. The sample holds about 760,000 distinct CDR3 sequences, approximately 25% seen once. The germline V gene encodes CDR1 SGHTA and CDR2 FQGNSA. This CDR3 has 15 amino acids. Trimming shortened V by 1 base and J by 9 bases, and 13 bases separated the two germline ends. The data were also submitted as part of a second study, on T cells of mothers and their children. From that study: The search for persistent microchimeric T cell clones detected none.

Sequencing was performed on blood. This clonotype was sampled from a boy younger than 18 in good health. J is TRBJ1-6 and V is TRBV7-2, with D maybe TRBD1 (5 bases). CDR3 loop: CASSLGGVGVSPLHF. The CDR3 region has the DNA TGTGCCAGCAGCTTAGGGGGGGTGGGGGTTTCACCCCTCCACTTT. Complete variable domain (other parts from reference TRBV7-2 and TRBJ1-6): GAGVSQSPSNKVTEKGKDVELRCDPISGHTALYWYRQSLGQGLEFLIYFQGNSAPDKSGLPSDRFSAERTGGSVSTLTIQRTQQEDSAVYLCASSLGGVGVSPLHFGNGTRLTVT.